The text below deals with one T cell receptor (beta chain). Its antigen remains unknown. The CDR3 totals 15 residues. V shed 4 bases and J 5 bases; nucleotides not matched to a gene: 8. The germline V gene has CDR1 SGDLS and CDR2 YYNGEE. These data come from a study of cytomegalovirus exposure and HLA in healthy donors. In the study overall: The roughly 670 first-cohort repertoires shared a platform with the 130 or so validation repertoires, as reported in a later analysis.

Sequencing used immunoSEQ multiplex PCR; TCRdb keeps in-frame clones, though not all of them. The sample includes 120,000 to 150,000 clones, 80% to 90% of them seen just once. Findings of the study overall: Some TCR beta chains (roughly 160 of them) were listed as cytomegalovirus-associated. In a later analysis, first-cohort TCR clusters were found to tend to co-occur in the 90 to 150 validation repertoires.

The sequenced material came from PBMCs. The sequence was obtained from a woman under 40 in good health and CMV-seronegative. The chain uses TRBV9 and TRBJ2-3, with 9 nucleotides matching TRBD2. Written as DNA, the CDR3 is TGTGCCAGCAGCTGGCGGGGGGGCGGGGGAGATACGCAGTATTTT. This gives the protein CASSWRGGGGDTQYF.